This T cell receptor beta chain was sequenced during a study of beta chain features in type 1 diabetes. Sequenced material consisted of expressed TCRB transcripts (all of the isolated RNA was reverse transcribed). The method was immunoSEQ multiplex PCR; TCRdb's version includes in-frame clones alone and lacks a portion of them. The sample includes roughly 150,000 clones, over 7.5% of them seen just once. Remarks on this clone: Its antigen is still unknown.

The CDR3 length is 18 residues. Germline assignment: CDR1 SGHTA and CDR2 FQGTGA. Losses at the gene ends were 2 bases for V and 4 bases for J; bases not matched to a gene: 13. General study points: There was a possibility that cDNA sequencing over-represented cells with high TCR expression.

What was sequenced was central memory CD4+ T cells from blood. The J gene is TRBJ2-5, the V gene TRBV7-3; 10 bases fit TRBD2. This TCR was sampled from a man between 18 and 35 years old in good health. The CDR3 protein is CASSLDRSPSGSPETQYF. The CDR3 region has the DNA TGTGCCAGCAGCTTAGACCGGAGCCCTAGCGGGAGTCCAGAGACCCAGTACTTC.